The rows below give T cell receptor beta chains drawn from one sample of a study of T cell changes during pregnancy in multiple sclerosis. The assay was immunoSEQ multiplex PCR, and TCRdb's table has in-frame clones only and misses some. The sample holds 120,000 or so clones, approximately 93% seen once. The sample in question was peripheral blood, obtained before pregnancy. Receptors originate from a female donor with multiple sclerosis, enrolled in a pregnancy study. CDR3s include the opening cysteine and the closing phenylalanine or tryptophan. Fields, in order: CDR3 DNA, CDR3 protein, clone size, D gene, J gene, V gene. D genes are given only for firm matches. The size field is filled for only some rows; it gives once, few, many or a size class.

CDR3 DNA: TGTGCCAGCAGCTCGCGACAGGGTGGACAGCCCCAGCATTTT
CDR3 protein: CASSSRQGGQPQHF
clone size: -
D gene: TRBD1
J gene: TRBJ1-5
V gene: TRBV7-2

CDR3 DNA: TGTGCCAGCAGATCGGGACAGGGGGTCAGCAATGAGCAGTTCTTC
CDR3 protein: CASRSGQGVSNEQFF
clone size: -
D gene: TRBD1
J gene: TRBJ2-1
V gene: TRBV28

CDR3 DNA: TGTGCCAGCAGTGTCTACAGGGTCGAAGATGAGCAGTTCTTC
CDR3 protein: CASSVYRVEDEQFF
clone size: -
D gene: -
J gene: TRBJ2-1
V gene: TRBV6-1

CDR3 DNA: TGTGCCAGCACCTTGGATGGTGTGGGACAGATAAGTAACTATGGCTACACCTTC
CDR3 protein: CASTLDGVGQISNYGYTF
clone size: -
D gene: TRBD1
J gene: TRBJ1-2
V gene: TRBV2

CDR3 DNA: TGTGCCAGCAGCGTAGATATCCCGGGGGAGGGTGAAAAACTGTTTTTT
CDR3 protein: CASSVDIPGEGEKLFF
clone size: -
D gene: -
J gene: TRBJ1-4
V gene: TRBV9

CDR3 DNA: TGCGCCAGCAGCTTGGGACTAGCGGGGGGAGGGCAGTATTTT
CDR3 protein: CASSLGLAGGGQYF
clone size: once
D gene: TRBD2
J gene: TRBJ2-3
V gene: TRBV5-1

CDR3 DNA: TGTGCCAGCAGTGATGCCGGGACTAAGGTGACCCAGTACTTC
CDR3 protein: CASSDAGTKVTQYF
clone size: -
D gene: TRBD2
J gene: TRBJ2-5
V gene: TRBV6-4

CDR3 DNA: TGTGCCAGCAGTTTATCTCGTCGGCGGTACACAGATACGCAGTATTTT
CDR3 protein: CASSLSRRRYTDTQYF
clone size: -
D gene: -
J gene: TRBJ2-3
V gene: TRBV27

CDR3 DNA: TGTGCCAGCACCCTACAGGGGGCGAACACTGAAGCTTTCTTT
CDR3 protein: CASTLQGANTEAFF
clone size: once
D gene: TRBD1
J gene: TRBJ1-1
V gene: TRBV5-6

CDR3 DNA: TGTGCCAGCAGTGTACTCTGGGAGACCCAGTACTTC
CDR3 protein: CASSVLWETQYF
clone size: few
D gene: -
J gene: TRBJ2-5
V gene: TRBV6-1

CDR3 DNA: TGTGCCAGCAGCGTAGGCGCTCAGGGGGCAGGCAATGAGCAGTTCTTC
CDR3 protein: CASSVGAQGAGNEQFF
clone size: -
D gene: TRBD1
J gene: TRBJ2-1
V gene: TRBV9

CDR3 DNA: TGTGCCAGCAGTGCGATGAACCGAAGAGCTCTAGACGGGGCTGAAGCTTTCTTT
CDR3 protein: CASSAMNRRALDGAEAFF
clone size: -
D gene: -
J gene: TRBJ1-1
V gene: TRBV2

CDR3 DNA: TGTGCCAGCTCCCATGGACAGTCCGATCAGCCCCAGCATTTT
CDR3 protein: CASSHGQSDQPQHF
clone size: few
D gene: -
J gene: TRBJ1-5
V gene: TRBV18

CDR3 DNA: TGTGCCAGCAGTTCAATCGGGGCAGATACGCAGTATTTT
CDR3 protein: CASSSIGADTQYF
clone size: -
D gene: -
J gene: TRBJ2-3
V gene: TRBV27

CDR3 DNA: TGTGCCAGCAGCCTAACCGAGGGACAGATAATTAACTATGGCTACACCTTC
CDR3 protein: CASSLTEGQIINYGYTF
clone size: -
D gene: TRBD1
J gene: TRBJ1-2
V gene: TRBV28

CDR3 DNA: TGTGCCATCCTCCGGGGAGCGGTTTTCGGCTACACCTTC
CDR3 protein: CAILRGAVFGYTF
clone size: few
D gene: -
J gene: TRBJ1-2
V gene: TRBV2

CDR3 DNA: TGTGCCAGCAGCTTCGGCTGGGACTATAGCAATCAGCCCCAGCATTTT
CDR3 protein: CASSFGWDYSNQPQHF
clone size: -
D gene: -
J gene: TRBJ1-5
V gene: TRBV5-6

CDR3 DNA: TGTGCCAGCAGCGTATTACAGGGGGGAGAGACCCAGTACTTC
CDR3 protein: CASSVLQGGETQYF
clone size: -
D gene: TRBD1
J gene: TRBJ2-5
V gene: TRBV9

CDR3 DNA: TGTGCCAGCAGCTTATTTAGTACGATGGGGCAGACTGATGGCTACACCTTC
CDR3 protein: CASSLFSTMGQTDGYTF
clone size: -
D gene: -
J gene: TRBJ1-2
V gene: TRBV7-6

CDR3 DNA: TGCAGCGTTGTGGACAGGGTGAACACTGAAGCTTTCTTT
CDR3 protein: CSVVDRVNTEAFF
clone size: -
D gene: TRBD1
J gene: TRBJ1-1
V gene: TRBV29-1

CDR3 DNA: TGTGCCAGCAGCGAGAACAGGGGTTGGGGCAATGAGCAGTTCTTC
CDR3 protein: CASSENRGWGNEQFF
clone size: -
D gene: TRBD1
J gene: TRBJ2-1
V gene: TRBV2

CDR3 DNA: TGTGCCAGCAGGCGCGGGGTCAACGCGGAGACCCAGTACTTC
CDR3 protein: CASRRGVNAETQYF
clone size: -
D gene: -
J gene: TRBJ2-5
V gene: TRBV6-4

CDR3 DNA: TGTGCCAGCAGCCTACAGGGGTCCCCTGAAGCTTTCTTT
CDR3 protein: CASSLQGSPEAFF
clone size: few
D gene: TRBD1
J gene: TRBJ1-1
V gene: TRBV28

CDR3 DNA: TGTGCCAGCATTCAGGGGGCCGGCGGCACTGAAGCTTTCTTT
CDR3 protein: CASIQGAGGTEAFF
clone size: -
D gene: TRBD1
J gene: TRBJ1-1
V gene: TRBV28

CDR3 DNA: TGTGCCAGCAGCCCAACAGGGAGTACTGAAGCTTTCTTT
CDR3 protein: CASSPTGSTEAFF
clone size: -
D gene: -
J gene: TRBJ1-1
V gene: TRBV5-1

CDR3 DNA: TGTGCCAGCTTAAAATCGGGACAGGGAAACTATGGCTACACCTTC
CDR3 protein: CASLKSGQGNYGYTF
clone size: -
D gene: TRBD1
J gene: TRBJ1-2
V gene: TRBV6-5

CDR3 DNA: TGTGCCAGCACCAGAATTAATAGCAATCAGCCCCAGCATTTT
CDR3 protein: CASTRINSNQPQHF
clone size: -
D gene: -
J gene: TRBJ1-5
V gene: TRBV2

CDR3 DNA: TGTGCCAGCAGTCCCAGGACAGGGCTGAACACTGAAGCTTTCTTT
CDR3 protein: CASSPRTGLNTEAFF
clone size: -
D gene: TRBD1
J gene: TRBJ1-1
V gene: TRBV6-5

CDR3 DNA: TGTGCCAGCAGCTTAGCGGCAGATAATTCACCCCTCCACTTT
CDR3 protein: CASSLAADNSPLHF
clone size: -
D gene: -
J gene: TRBJ1-6
V gene: TRBV7-8

CDR3 DNA: TGTGCCAGCAGCTTATTCCGGGGGAGCTCCTACAATGAGCAGTTCTTC
CDR3 protein: CASSLFRGSSYNEQFF
clone size: -
D gene: -
J gene: TRBJ2-1
V gene: TRBV11-2

CDR3 DNA: TGCGCCAGCAGCCAAGTGGGCCGCTCCTACGAGCAGTACTTC
CDR3 protein: CASSQVGRSYEQYF
clone size: -
D gene: -
J gene: TRBJ2-7
V gene: TRBV4-1

CDR3 DNA: TGTGCCAGCAGCTCCTTAGCGGGAGAGAGGTTGGAGACCCAGTACTTC
CDR3 protein: CASSSLAGERLETQYF
clone size: -
D gene: TRBD2
J gene: TRBJ2-5
V gene: TRBV7-2

CDR3 DNA: TGTGCCAGTAGTATAGGGGTCAGGGCGCGAGCTGGCTACACCTTC
CDR3 protein: CASSIGVRARAGYTF
clone size: -
D gene: -
J gene: TRBJ1-2
V gene: TRBV19

CDR3 DNA: TGTGCCAGCAGGGGGCAGGTAGATCAGCCCCAGCATTTT
CDR3 protein: CASRGQVDQPQHF
clone size: -
D gene: -
J gene: TRBJ1-5
V gene: TRBV27

CDR3 DNA: TGTGCCAGTAGTTCATTAGCGGGGGGGCATACGCAGTATTTT
CDR3 protein: CASSSLAGGHTQYF
clone size: once
D gene: TRBD2
J gene: TRBJ2-3
V gene: TRBV19

CDR3 DNA: TGTGCCAGCAGCCTGGGACTAGCGGGGGGCGAGCAGTTCTTC
CDR3 protein: CASSLGLAGGEQFF
clone size: -
D gene: TRBD2
J gene: TRBJ2-1
V gene: TRBV7-6

CDR3 DNA: TGTGCCAGCAGCTTAACTGGGCCGACTAGCGGGGGGGCCAATGAGCAGTTCTTC
CDR3 protein: CASSLTGPTSGGANEQFF
clone size: -
D gene: TRBD2
J gene: TRBJ2-1
V gene: TRBV7-3

CDR3 DNA: TGTGCCAGCAGTATATTCGGCCCCAGTCTCCCGGGACAGGGACCTATCGTCTATGGCTACACCTTC
CDR3 protein: CASSIFGPSLPGQGPIVYGYTF
clone size: -
D gene: TRBD1
J gene: TRBJ1-2
V gene: TRBV27

CDR3 DNA: TGTGCCAGCAGGGAGGGTAAATACAATGAGCAGTTCTTC
CDR3 protein: CASREGKYNEQFF
clone size: -
D gene: -
J gene: TRBJ2-1
V gene: TRBV27

CDR3 DNA: TGTGCCAGCAGCCGCGGGCCCTACGAGCAGTACTTC
CDR3 protein: CASSRGPYEQYF
clone size: -
D gene: -
J gene: TRBJ2-7
V gene: TRBV11-2

CDR3 DNA: TGTGCCAGCAGTCGCCCCCGGGGTAGCGGGGGAGATACGCAGTATTTT
CDR3 protein: CASSRPRGSGGDTQYF
clone size: -
D gene: TRBD2
J gene: TRBJ2-3
V gene: TRBV27

CDR3 DNA: TGTGCCAGCAGCTTCCATAGAACAGGGCCCGTGTCCTACAATGAGCAGTTCTTC
CDR3 protein: CASSFHRTGPVSYNEQFF
clone size: -
D gene: -
J gene: TRBJ2-1
V gene: TRBV7-8

CDR3 DNA: TGTGCCAGCAGTTTATACCCCGAGGTGATAGCGGGCTTCTACAATGAGCAGTTCTTC
CDR3 protein: CASSLYPEVIAGFYNEQFF
clone size: -
D gene: TRBD2
J gene: TRBJ2-1
V gene: TRBV27